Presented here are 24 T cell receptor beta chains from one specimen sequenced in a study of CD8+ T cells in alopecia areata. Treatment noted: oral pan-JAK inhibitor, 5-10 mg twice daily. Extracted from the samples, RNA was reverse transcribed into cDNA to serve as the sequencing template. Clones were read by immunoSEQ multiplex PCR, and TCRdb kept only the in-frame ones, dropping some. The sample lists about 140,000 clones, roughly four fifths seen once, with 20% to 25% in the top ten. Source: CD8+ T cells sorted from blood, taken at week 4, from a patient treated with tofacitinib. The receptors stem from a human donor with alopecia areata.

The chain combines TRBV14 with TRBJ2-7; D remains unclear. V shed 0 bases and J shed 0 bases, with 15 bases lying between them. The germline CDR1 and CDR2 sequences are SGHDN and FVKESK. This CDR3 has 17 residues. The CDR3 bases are TGTGCCAGCAGCCAAGAGGTCTGGGAACAGTACTCCTACGAGCAGTACTTC. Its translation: CASSQEVWEQYSYEQYF.

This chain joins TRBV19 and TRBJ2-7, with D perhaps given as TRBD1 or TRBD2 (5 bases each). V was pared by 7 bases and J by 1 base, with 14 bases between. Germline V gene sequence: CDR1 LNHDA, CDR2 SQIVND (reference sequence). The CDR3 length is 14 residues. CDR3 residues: CASNPGRMSYEQYF. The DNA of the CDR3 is TGTGCCAGTAACCCGGGACGTATGTCCTACGAGCAGTACTTC.

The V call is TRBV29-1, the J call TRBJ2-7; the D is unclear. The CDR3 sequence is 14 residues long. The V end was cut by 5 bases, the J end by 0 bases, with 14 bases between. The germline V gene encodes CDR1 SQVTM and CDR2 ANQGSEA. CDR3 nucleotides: TGCAGCGTTAAAGGCCACTACTACTCCTACGAGCAGTACTTC. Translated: CSVKGHYYSYEQYF.

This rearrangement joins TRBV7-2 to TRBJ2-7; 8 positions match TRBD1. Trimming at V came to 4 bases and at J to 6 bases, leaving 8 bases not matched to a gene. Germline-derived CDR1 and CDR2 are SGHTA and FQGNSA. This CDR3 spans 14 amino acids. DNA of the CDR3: TGTGCCAGCAGCTCCGCCGGGACAGGCCCCGAGCAGTACTTC. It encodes CASSSAGTGPEQYF. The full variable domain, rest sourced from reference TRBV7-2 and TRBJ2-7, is GAGVSQSPSNKVTEKGKDVELRCDPISGHTALYWYRQSLGQGLEFLIYFQGNSAPDKSGLPSDRFSAERTGGSVSTLTIQRTQQEDSAVYLCASSSAGTGPEQYFGPGTRLTVT.

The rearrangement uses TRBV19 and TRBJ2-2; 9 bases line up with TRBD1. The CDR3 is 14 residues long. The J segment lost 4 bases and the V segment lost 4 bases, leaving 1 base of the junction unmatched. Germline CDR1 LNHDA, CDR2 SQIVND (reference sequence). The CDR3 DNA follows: TGTGCCAGTAGTACGGACAGGGGCACCGGGGAGCTGTTTTTT. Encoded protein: CASSTDRGTGELFF.

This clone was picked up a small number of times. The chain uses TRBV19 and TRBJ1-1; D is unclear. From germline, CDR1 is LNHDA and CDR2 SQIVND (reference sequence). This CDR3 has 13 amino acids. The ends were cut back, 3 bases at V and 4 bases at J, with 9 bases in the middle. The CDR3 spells CASSIGGFTEAFF. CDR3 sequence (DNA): TGTGCCAGTAGTATCGGTGGTTTCACTGAAGCTTTCTTT.

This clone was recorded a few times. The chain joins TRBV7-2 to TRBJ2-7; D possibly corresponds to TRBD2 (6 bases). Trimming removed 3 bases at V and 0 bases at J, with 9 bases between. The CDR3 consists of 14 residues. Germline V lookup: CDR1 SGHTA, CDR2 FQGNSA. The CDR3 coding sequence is TGTGCCAGCAGCTTTTGGGGGGACTCCTACGAGCAGTACTTC. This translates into CASSFWGDSYEQYF.

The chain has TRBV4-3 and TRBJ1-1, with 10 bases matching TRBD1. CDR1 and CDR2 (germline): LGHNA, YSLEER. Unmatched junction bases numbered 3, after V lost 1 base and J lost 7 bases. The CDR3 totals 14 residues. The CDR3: CASSQGQGAYEAFF. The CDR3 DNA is TGCGCCAGCAGCCAAGGACAGGGGGCTTATGAAGCTTTCTTT.

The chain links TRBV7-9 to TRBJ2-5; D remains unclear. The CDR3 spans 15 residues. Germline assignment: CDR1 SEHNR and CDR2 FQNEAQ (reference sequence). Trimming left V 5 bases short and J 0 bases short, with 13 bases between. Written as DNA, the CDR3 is TGTGCCAGCAGCCCACCCTTAGAGGACCAAGAGACCCAGTACTTC. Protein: CASSPPLEDQETQYF.

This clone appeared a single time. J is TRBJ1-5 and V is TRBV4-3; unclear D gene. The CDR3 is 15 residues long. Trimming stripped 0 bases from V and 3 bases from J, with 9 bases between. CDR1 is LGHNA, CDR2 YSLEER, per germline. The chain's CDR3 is CASSQDSRNNQPQHF. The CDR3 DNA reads TGCGCCAGCAGCCAAGATAGCAGGAACAATCAGCCCCAGCATTTT.

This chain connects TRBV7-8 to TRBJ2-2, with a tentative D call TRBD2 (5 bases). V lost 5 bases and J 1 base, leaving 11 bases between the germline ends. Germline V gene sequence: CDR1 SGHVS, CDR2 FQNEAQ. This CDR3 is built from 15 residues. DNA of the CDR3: TGTGCCAGCAGCCTGGGCGGGCGGAACACCGGGGAGCTGTTTTTT. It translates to CASSLGGRNTGELFF.

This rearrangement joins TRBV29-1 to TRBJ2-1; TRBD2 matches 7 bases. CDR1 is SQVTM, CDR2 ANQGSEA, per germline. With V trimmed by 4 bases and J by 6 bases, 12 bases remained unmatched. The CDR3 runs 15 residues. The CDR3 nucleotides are TGCAGCGTTGTGTGGGCCGGGGGGTTACGCAATGAGCAGTTCTTC. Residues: CSVVWAGGLRNEQFF.

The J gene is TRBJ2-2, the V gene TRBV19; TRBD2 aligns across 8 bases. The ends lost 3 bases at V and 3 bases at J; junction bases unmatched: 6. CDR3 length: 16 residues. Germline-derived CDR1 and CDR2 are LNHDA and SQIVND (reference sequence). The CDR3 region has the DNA TGTGCCAGTAGTATCCGGGGGGGCTTGGACACCGGGGAGCTGTTTTTT. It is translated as CASSIRGGLDTGELFF.

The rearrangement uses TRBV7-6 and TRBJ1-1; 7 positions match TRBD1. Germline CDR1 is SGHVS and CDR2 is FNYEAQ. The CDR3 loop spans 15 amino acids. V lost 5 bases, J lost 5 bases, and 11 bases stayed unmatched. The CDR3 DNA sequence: TGTGCCAGCAGCGATTCCACAGGGGCGAGGACTGAAGCTTTCTTT. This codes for CASSDSTGARTEAFF. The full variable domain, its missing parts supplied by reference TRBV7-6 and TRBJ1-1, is GAGVSQSPRYKVTKRGQDVALRCDPISGHVSLYWYRQALGQGPEFLTYFNYEAQQDKSGLPNDRFSAERPEGSISTLTIQRTEQRDSAMYRCASSDSTGARTEAFFGQGTRLTVV.

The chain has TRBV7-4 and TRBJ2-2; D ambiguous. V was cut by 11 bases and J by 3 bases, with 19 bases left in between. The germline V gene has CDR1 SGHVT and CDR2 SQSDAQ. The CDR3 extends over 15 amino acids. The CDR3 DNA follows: TGTGCCGCTGACTGGGCGCATTGGGACACCGGGGAGCTGTTTTTT. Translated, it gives CAADWAHWDTGELFF.

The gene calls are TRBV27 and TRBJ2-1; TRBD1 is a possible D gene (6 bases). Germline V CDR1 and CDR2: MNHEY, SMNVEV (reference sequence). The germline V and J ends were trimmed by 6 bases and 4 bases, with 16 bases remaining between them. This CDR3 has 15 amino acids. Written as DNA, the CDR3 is TGTGCCAGCAGCTCCGGGACAACACCTTACAATGAGCAGTTCTTC. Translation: CASSSGTTPYNEQFF.

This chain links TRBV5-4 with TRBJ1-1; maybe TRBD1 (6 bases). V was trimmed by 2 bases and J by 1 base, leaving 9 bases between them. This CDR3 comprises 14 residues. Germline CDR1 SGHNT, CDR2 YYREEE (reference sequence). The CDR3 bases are TGTGCCAGCAGCTTTACCAGGGGGAACACTGAAGCTTTCTTT. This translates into CASSFTRGNTEAFF.

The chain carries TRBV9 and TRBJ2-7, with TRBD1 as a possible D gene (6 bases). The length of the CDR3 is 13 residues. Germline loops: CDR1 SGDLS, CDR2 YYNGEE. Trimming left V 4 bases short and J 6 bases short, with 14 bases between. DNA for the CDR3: TGTGCCAGCAGCAGACAACAGGGCGGCGAGCAGTACTTC. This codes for CASSRQQGGEQYF. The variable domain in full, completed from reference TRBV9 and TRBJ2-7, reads DSGVTQTPKHLITATGQRVTLRCSPRSGDLSVYWYQQSLDQGLQFLIQYYNGEERAKGNILERFSAQQFPDLHSELNLSSLELGDSALYFCASSRQQGGEQYFGPGTRLTVT.

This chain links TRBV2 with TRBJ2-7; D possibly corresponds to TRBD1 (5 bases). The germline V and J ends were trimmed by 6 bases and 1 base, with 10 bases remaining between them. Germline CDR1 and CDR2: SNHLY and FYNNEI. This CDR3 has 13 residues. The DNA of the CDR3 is TGTGCCAGCAGACCGACAGAGTCCTACGAGCAGTACTTC. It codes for CASRPTESYEQYF.

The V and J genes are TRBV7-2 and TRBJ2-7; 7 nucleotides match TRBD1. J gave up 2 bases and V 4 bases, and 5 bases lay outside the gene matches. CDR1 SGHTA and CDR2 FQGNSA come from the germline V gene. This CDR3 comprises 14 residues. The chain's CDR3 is CASSYGDSAYEQYF. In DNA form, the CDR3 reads TGTGCCAGCAGCTACGGGGACAGTGCCTACGAGCAGTACTTC.

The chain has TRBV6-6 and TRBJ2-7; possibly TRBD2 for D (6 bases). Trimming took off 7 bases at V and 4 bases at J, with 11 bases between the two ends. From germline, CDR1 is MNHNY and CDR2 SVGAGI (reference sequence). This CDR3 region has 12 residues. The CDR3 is CASMRDSYEQYF. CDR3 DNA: TGTGCCAGCATGAGGGACTCATACGAGCAGTACTTC.

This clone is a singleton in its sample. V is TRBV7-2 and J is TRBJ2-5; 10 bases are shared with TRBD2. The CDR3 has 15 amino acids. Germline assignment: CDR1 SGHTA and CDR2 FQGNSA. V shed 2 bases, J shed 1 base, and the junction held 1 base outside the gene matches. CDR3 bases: TGTGCCAGCAGCTTACCTAGCGGGGGCCAAGAGACCCAGTACTTC. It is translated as CASSLPSGGQETQYF.

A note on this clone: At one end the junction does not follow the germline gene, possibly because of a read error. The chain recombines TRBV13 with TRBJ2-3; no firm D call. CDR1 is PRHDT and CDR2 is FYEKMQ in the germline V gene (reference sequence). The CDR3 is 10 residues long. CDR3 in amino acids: CASSPPGPLF. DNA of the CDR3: TGTGCCAGCAGTCCCCCCGGGCCACTTTTT. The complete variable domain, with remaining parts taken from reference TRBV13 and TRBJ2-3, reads AAGVIQSPRHLIKEKRETATLKCYPIPRHDTVYWYQQGPGQDPQFLISFYEKMQSDKGSIPDRFSAQQFSDYHSELNMSSLELGDSALYFCASSPPGPLFGPGTRLTVL.

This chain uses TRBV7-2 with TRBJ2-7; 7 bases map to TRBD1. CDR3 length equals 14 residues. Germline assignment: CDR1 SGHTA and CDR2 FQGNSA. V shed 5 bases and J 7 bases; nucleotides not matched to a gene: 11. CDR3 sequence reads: CASSPGTAQWEQYF. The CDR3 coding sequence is TGTGCCAGCAGCCCCGGGACAGCCCAATGGGAGCAGTACTTC.